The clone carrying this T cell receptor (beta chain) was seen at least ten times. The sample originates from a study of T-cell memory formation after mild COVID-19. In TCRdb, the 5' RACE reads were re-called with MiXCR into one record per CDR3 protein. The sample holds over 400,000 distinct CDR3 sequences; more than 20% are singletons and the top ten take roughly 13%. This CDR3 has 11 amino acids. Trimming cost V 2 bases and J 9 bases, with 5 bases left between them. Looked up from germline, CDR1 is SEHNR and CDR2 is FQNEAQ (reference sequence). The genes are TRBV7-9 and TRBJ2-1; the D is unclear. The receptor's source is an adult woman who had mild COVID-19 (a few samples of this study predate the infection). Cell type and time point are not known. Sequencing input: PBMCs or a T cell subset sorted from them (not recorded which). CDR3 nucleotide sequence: TGTGCCAGCAGCTTATGGGGTGAGCAGTTCTTC. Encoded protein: CASSLWGEQFF.